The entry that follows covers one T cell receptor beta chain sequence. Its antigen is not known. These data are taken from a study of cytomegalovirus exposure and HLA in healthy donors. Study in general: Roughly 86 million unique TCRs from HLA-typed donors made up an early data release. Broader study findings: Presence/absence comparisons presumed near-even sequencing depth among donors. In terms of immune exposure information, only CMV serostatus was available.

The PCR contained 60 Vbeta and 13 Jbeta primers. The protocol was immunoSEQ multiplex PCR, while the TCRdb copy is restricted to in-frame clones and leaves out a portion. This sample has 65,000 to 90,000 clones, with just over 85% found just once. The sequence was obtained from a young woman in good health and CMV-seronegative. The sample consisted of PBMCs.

CDR3 DNA sequence: TGCGCCAGCAGCTTGGAAGGCAGTGGAGGGGACACTGAAGCTTTCTTT. It is translated as CASSLEGSGGDTEAFF. The V gene is TRBV5-1, the J gene TRBJ1-1; D perhaps matches TRBD1 (5 bases). The germline V gene encodes CDR1 SGHRS and CDR2 YFSETQ. The V gene lost 0 bases and the J gene lost 3 bases, with 15 bases spanning the gap. The CDR3 is 16 amino acids.